The 25 T cell receptor beta chains in this list originate from one sample, sequenced in a study of T cell changes during pregnancy in multiple sclerosis. The repertoire was sequenced with immunoSEQ multiplex PCR; TCRdb's copy has only in-frame clones and lacks some. Here the sample spans tens of thousands of clones, 70% to 90% being singletons. Here the sequenced sample was CD8+ T cells from peripheral blood mononuclear cells, taken in the first trimester of pregnancy. The receptors shown here come from a female donor in good health, enrolled as a control in a pregnancy study.

This sequence joins TRBV27 and TRBJ1-5; possibly TRBD1 for D (5 bases). This CDR3 has 14 residues. Germline values: CDR1 MNHEY, CDR2 SMNVEV (reference sequence). With 6 bases removed from V and 4 bases from J, the gap between germline ends came to 13 bases. CDR3 coding DNA: TGTGCCAGCAGCCCAGGACAAGGAAATCAGCCCCAGCATTTT. Residues: CASSPGQGNQPQHF.

This rearrangement joins TRBV2 to TRBJ2-1, with D perhaps matching TRBD2 (5 bases). Germline V CDR1 and CDR2: SNHLY, FYNNEI. V lost 8 bases, J lost 2 bases, and 16 bases lay in between. CDR3 length: 15 residues. The CDR3 here is CASGPNTGAYNEQFF. The CDR3 DNA reads as TGTGCCAGCGGTCCGAATACCGGGGCCTACAATGAGCAGTTCTTC.

This clone occurred a few times. The rearrangement uses TRBV5-8 and TRBJ1-5, with D uncertain. The germline CDR1 and CDR2 sequences are SGHTS and YDEGEE. Trimming removed 2 bases from V and 3 bases from J, with 6 bases in between. This CDR3 spans 13 amino acids. This CDR3 reads CASSFDYNQPQHF. The CDR3 bases are TGTGCCAGCAGCTTCGACTACAATCAGCCCCAGCATTTT.

This sequence joins TRBV28 and TRBJ2-7, with D maybe TRBD1 (6 bases). Germline values: CDR1 MDHEN, CDR2 SYDVKM. With 3 bases removed from V and 12 bases from J, the gap between germline ends came to 18 bases. The CDR3 contains 13 residues. CDR3 in DNA: TGTGCCAGCAGTTTGTGGGGGCTCGACGAGACGTACTTC. Amino acid sequence: CASSLWGLDETYF.

The rearrangement links TRBV6-6 to TRBJ2-7, with 7 bases lining up with TRBD2. The V and J ends lost 5 bases and 1 base, in that order; junction bases with no gene match: 2. Looked up from germline, CDR1 is MNHNY and CDR2 is SVGAGI (reference sequence). The CDR3 is 13 amino acids. This CDR3 is CASSGGGSYEQYF. DNA of the CDR3: TGTGCCAGCAGTGGGGGGGGGTCCTACGAGCAGTACTTC.

The chain has TRBV2 and TRBJ2-1; 15 bases are shared with TRBD2. The CDR3 is 14 residues long. The J segment lost 8 bases and the V segment lost 8 bases, leaving 4 bases of the junction unmatched. Germline V lookup: CDR1 SNHLY, CDR2 FYNNEI. CDR3 in amino acids: CASGTSGGLDEQFF. CDR3 sequence (DNA): TGTGCCAGCGGGACTAGCGGGGGGCTTGATGAGCAGTTCTTC.

With regard to this clone: One junction end disagrees with the germline gene, perhaps due to a read error. The chain links TRBV2 to TRBJ2-7; D gene uncertain. This CDR3 is 8 amino acids long. CDR1 is SNHLY, CDR2 FYNNEI, per germline. CDR3 DNA: TGTGCCAGCAGTGAAGCGGCCTTC. Translating gives CASSEAAF.

The rearrangement links TRBV6-5 to TRBJ1-2; perhaps TRBD1 as D (6 bases). V lost 2 bases to trimming and J lost 0 bases, with 13 bases between them. Germline CDR1 is MNHEY and CDR2 is SVGAGI. CDR3 length: 16 amino acids. This chain's CDR3 is CASSYRGGLANYGYTF. The CDR3 region has the DNA TGTGCCAGCAGTTACAGGGGGGGGTTGGCTAACTATGGCTACACCTTC.

The chain has TRBV21-1 and TRBJ2-7; the table's D call TRBD1 went unverified against the DNA. TRBV21-1 is recorded as a pseudogene. This CDR3 region has 23 residues. As DNA, the CDR3 is TGTGCCAGCAGCCCTCCCCCTCCCGTCCACCGGGACAGGGCCCATCGGCGTCGCTACGAGCAGTACTTC. Translated: CASSPPPPVHRDRAHRRRYEQYF.

The chain has TRBV6-6 and TRBJ1-2, with TRBD1 matching over 8 bases. The CDR3 spans 15 residues. The germline V gene has CDR1 MNHNY and CDR2 SVGAGI (reference sequence). Trimming removed 2 bases from V and 6 bases from J; junction bases left unmatched: 8. In DNA, the CDR3 is TGTGCCAGCAGTTACAGTCAGGGGGCCCACGATGGCTACACCTTC. As protein: CASSYSQGAHDGYTF.

The genes are TRBV4-3 and TRBJ1-2; TRBD1 might be the D (6 bases). The CDR3 totals 14 residues. Germline CDR1 reads LGHNA; CDR2 reads YSLEER. V shed 6 bases and J shed 4 bases, with 15 bases lying between them. The CDR3 region is CASRSGGGAYGYTF. In nucleotides, the CDR3 is TGCGCCAGCAGATCTGGGGGGGGCGCCTATGGCTACACCTTC.

This rearrangement joins TRBV5-4 to TRBJ1-2, with 8 bases matching TRBD1. CDR3 size: 13 residues. J lost 10 bases, V lost 4 bases, and 9 bases had no gene match. Germline loops: CDR1 SGHNT, CDR2 YYREEE (reference sequence). CDR3 region: CASSLGQGSHYTF. CDR3 DNA sequence: TGTGCCAGCAGCCTTGGACAGGGTTCTCACTACACCTTC.

The genes are TRBV7-9 and TRBJ2-5, with D perhaps matching TRBD2 (6 bases). The germline CDR1 and CDR2 sequences are SEHNR and FQNEAQ (reference sequence). The V end was cut by 3 bases, the J end by 2 bases, with 13 bases between. The CDR3 is made up of 15 amino acids. The CDR3 DNA reads TGTGCCAGCAGCTTGGTCTCCGGACTACAAGAGACCCAGTACTTC. It yields the protein CASSLVSGLQETQYF.

The V gene is TRBV27, the J gene TRBJ1-4; maybe TRBD1 (5 bases). The CDR3 spans 15 residues. Germline CDR1 and CDR2: MNHEY and SMNVEV (reference sequence). V was pared by 0 bases and J by 7 bases, with 12 bases between. The CDR3 DNA sequence: TGTGCCAGCAGTTTATCGTTCGCAGGGCGTGAAAAACTGTTTTTT. Translation: CASSLSFAGREKLFF.

The rearrangement uses TRBV6-5 and TRBJ2-7; TRBD1 might be the D (6 bases). V lost 8 bases and J 5 bases, leaving 16 bases between the germline ends. Germline loops: CDR1 MNHEY, CDR2 SVGAGI. This CDR3 has 13 residues. The CDR3 DNA follows: TGTGCCAGCGCTAACCGACAGGAGAACGAGCAGTACTTC. Translation: CASANRQENEQYF.

The table lists this clone with a count of one. The J gene is TRBJ2-1, the V gene TRBV19; D call uncertain. The germline V gene encodes CDR1 LNHDA and CDR2 SQIVND (reference sequence). The CDR3 totals 12 residues. Trimming shortened V by 2 bases and J by 7 bases, and 6 bases separated the two germline ends. DNA of the CDR3: TGTGCCAGTAGTATATCGAGGAATGAGCAGTTCTTC. It encodes CASSISRNEQFF.

V usage is TRBV27 and J usage is TRBJ1-2; 12 positions agree with TRBD1. J was trimmed by 1 base and V by 5 bases; bases with no gene match: 8. Germline lookup yields CDR1 MNHEY and CDR2 SMNVEV (reference sequence). The CDR3 spans 17 residues. The chain's CDR3 is CASSRGQGAGGNYGYTF. CDR3 in DNA: TGTGCCAGCAGTAGGGGACAGGGGGCAGGGGGTAACTATGGCTACACCTTC.

The chain combines TRBV4-1 with TRBJ1-2; 11 bases are shared with TRBD1. CDR1 and CDR2 (germline): MGHRA, YSYEKL. V gave up 3 bases and J gave up 2 bases; unmatched junction bases: 11. The CDR3 length is 18 residues. The CDR3 region is CASSQNVDRGQENYGYTF. CDR3 nucleotides: TGCGCCAGCAGCCAGAACGTGGACAGGGGGCAGGAAAACTATGGCTACACCTTC.

This clone appeared a few times. This rearrangement joins TRBV28 to TRBJ2-6, with TRBD1 identical over 9 bases. The CDR3 loop spans 17 amino acids. Germline CDR1 is MDHEN and CDR2 is SYDVKM. The V gene end was trimmed by 6 bases and the J gene end by 0 bases; junction bases not matched to a gene: 6. The CDR3 spells CASRDRGRDSGANVLTF. DNA of the CDR3: TGTGCCAGCAGGGACAGGGGCCGGGACTCTGGGGCCAACGTCCTGACTTTC.

In regard to this clone: This may be a read error, as it is one base from a much larger clone. Other DNA sequences within the sample encode an identical CDR3. The genes are TRBV19 and TRBJ2-5; 8 bases map to TRBD1. Germline trimming cut 1 base from V and 0 bases from J; bases unmatched to any gene: 1. This CDR3 comprises 15 residues. Germline CDR1 LNHDA, CDR2 SQIVND (reference sequence). As DNA, the CDR3 is TGTGCCAGTAGTATAGGGACAGGGTACCAAGAGACCCAGTACTTC. Amino acids: CASSIGTGYQETQYF.

This chain connects TRBV7-9 to TRBJ2-1; 8 bases match TRBD1. The trim removed 5 bases at V and 4 bases at J, leaving 10 bases unmatched. CDR1 SEHNR and CDR2 FQNEAQ come from the germline V gene (reference sequence). The CDR3 covers 16 residues. CDR3 coding DNA: TGTGCCAGCAGCCCGGACAGGGTAGGGCCATACAATGAGCAGTTCTTC. It codes for CASSPDRVGPYNEQFF.

The J gene is TRBJ1-2, the V gene TRBV9, with D possibly TRBD1 on 6 matching bases. The CDR3 consists of 17 residues. Trimming cost V 4 bases and J 0 bases, with 19 bases left between them. Looked up from germline, CDR1 is SGDLS and CDR2 is YYNGEE. The CDR3 DNA reads as TGTGCCAGCAGCCCCCAAGACAGGCCCCCCGCTAACTATGGCTACACCTTC. Translation gives CASSPQDRPPANYGYTF.

The chain has TRBV7-3 and TRBJ2-2; TRBD1 agrees at 7 bases. This CDR3 region has 15 residues. With 5 bases clipped from V and 0 bases from J, the junction kept 3 bases outside the gene matches. CDR1 SGHTA and CDR2 FQGTGA come from the germline V gene. CDR3: CASSRDSSNTGELFF. The CDR3 DNA sequence: TGTGCCAGCAGCCGGGACAGCTCGAACACCGGGGAGCTGTTTTTT.

This sequence joins TRBV7-3 and TRBJ2-1; 10 bases fit TRBD2. The CDR3 sequence is 16 residues long. The trim removed 5 bases at V and 5 bases at J, leaving 9 bases unmatched. Looked up from germline, CDR1 is SGHTA and CDR2 is FQGTGA. The chain's CDR3 is CASSPHTSGDDNEQFF. CDR3 sequence (DNA): TGTGCCAGCAGCCCCCACACTAGCGGGGACGACAATGAGCAGTTCTTC.

CDR3 region: CASSQGGQGVQPQHF. The CDR3 nucleotides read TGCGCCAGCAGCCAAGGCGGACAGGGAGTTCAGCCCCAGCATTTT. J is TRBJ1-5 and V is TRBV4-1; 8 positions agree with TRBD1. Germline assignment: CDR1 MGHRA and CDR2 YSYEKL. The V gene end was trimmed by 1 base and the J gene end by 6 bases; junction bases not matched to a gene: 5. The CDR3 runs 15 residues.